This T cell receptor (beta chain) was sequenced for a study of lymphopenia after photon versus proton radiotherapy. This table comes from immunoSEQ multiplex PCR, and its TCRdb copy is limited to in-frame clones, with some not included. This sample yields 150,000 or so clones, of which about nine tenths are seen a single time; 4% to 5% belongs to the top ten. V was trimmed by 0 bases and J by 5 bases, leaving 7 bases between them. This CDR3 is 13 amino acids long. Looked up from germline, CDR1 is SEHNR and CDR2 is FQNEAQ (reference sequence). This material consisted of peripheral blood, taken from a patient treated with photon-based radiotherapy. This receptor was identified in a man in his fifties with gastric cancer. This chain uses TRBV7-9 with TRBJ2-5, with a possible D match to TRBD2 (6 bases). The CDR3 DNA is TGTGCCAGCAGCTTAGCGGAGGGGGAGACCCAGTACTTC. Its protein is CASSLAEGETQYF.